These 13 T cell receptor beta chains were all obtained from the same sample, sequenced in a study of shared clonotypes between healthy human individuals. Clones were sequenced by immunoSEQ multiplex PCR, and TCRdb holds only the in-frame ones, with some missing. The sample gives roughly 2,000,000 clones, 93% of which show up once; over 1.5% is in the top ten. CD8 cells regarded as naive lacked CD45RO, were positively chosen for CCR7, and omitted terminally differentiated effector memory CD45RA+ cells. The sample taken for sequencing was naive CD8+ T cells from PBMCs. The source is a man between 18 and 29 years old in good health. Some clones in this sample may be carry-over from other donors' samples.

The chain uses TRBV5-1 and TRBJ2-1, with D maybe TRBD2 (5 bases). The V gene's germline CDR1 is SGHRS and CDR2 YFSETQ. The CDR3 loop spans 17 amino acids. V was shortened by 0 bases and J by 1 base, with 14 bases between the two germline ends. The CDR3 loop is CASSLAQREGSYNEQFF. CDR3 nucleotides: TGCGCCAGCAGCTTGGCACAGAGGGAAGGGTCCTACAATGAGCAGTTCTTC. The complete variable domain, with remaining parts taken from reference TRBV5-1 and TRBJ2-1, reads KAGVTQTPRYLIKTRGQQVTLSCSPISGHRSVSWYQQTPGQGLQFLFEYFSETQRNKGNFPGRFSGRQFSNSRSEMNVSTLELGDSALYLCASSLAQREGSYNEQFFGPGTRLTVL.

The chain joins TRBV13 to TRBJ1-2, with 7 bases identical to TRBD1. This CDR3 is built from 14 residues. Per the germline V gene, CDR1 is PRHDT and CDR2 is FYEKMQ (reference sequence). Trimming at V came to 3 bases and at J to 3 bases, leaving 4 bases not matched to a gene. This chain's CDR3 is CASSLRQGYYGYTF. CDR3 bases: TGTGCCAGCAGCTTGCGACAGGGATACTATGGCTACACCTTC.

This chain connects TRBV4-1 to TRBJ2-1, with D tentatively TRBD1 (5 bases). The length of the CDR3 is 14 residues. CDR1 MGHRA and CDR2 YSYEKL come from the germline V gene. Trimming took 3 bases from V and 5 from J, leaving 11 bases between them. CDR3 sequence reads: CASSHRVQDNEQFF. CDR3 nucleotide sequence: TGCGCCAGCAGCCACAGGGTCCAGGACAATGAGCAGTTCTTC.

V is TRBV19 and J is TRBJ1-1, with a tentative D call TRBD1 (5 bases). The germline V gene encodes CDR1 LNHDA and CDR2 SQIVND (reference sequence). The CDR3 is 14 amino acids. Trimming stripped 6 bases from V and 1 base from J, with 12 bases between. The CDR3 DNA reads TGTGCCAGTAGAAACTGGGGCGGGAACACTGAAGCTTTCTTT. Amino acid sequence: CASRNWGGNTEAFF. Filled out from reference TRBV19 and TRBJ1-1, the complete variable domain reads DGGITQSPKYLFRKEGQNVTLSCEQNLNHDAMYWYRQDPGQGLRLIYYSQIVNDFQKGDIAEGYSVSREKKESFPLTVTSAQKNPTAFYLCASRNWGGNTEAFFGQGTRLTVV.

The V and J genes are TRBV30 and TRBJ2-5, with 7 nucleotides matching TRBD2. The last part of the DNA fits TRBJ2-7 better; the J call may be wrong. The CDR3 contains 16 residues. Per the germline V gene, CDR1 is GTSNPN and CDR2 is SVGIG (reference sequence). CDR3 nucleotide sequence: TGTGCCTGGTCAACCACTGGGAGCCTAGCGGCCTACGAGCAGTACTTC. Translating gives CAWSTTGSLAAYEQYF.

CDR3 sequence reads: CASKFLSEGADEQFF. The CDR3 DNA sequence: TGTGCCAGCAAGTTCCTAAGTGAAGGGGCGGATGAGCAGTTCTTC. The chain is built from TRBV9 and TRBJ2-1, with D maybe TRBD1 (5 bases). Trimming took 6 bases from V and 8 from J, leaving 21 bases between them. Germline CDR1 SGDLS, CDR2 YYNGEE. The length of the CDR3 is 15 residues.

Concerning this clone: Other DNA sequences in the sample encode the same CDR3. The CDR3 DNA sequence: TGTGCCAGCAGTTTTGGTCGGTTCTACGAGCAGTACTTC. This sequence encodes CASSFGRFYEQYF. J is TRBJ2-7 and V is TRBV27; no definite D call. Germline V gene data show CDR1 as MNHEY and CDR2 as SMNVEV (reference sequence). The CDR3 totals 13 residues. The V end lost 3 bases, the J end lost 3 bases, and 9 bases lay between the germline ends.

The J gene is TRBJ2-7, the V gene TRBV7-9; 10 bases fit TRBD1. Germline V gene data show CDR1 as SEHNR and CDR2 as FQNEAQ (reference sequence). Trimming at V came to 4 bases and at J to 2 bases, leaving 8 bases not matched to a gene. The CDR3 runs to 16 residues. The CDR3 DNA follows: TGTGCCAGCAGCTCGCGACGGGACAGGGGACCCTACGAGCAGTACTTC. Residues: CASSSRRDRGPYEQYF.

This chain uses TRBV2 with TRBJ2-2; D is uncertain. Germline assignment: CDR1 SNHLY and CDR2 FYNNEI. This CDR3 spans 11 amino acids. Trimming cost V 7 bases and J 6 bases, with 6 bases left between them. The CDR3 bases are TGTGCCAGCATGGTCGCCGGGGAGCTGTTTTTT. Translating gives CASMVAGELFF.

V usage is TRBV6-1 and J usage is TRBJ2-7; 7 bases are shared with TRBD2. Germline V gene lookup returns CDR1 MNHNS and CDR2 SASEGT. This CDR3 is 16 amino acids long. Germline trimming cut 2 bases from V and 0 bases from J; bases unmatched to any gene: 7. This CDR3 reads CASSEIPGGISYEQYF. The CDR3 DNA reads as TGTGCCAGCAGTGAAATCCCCGGGGGGATCTCCTACGAGCAGTACTTC.

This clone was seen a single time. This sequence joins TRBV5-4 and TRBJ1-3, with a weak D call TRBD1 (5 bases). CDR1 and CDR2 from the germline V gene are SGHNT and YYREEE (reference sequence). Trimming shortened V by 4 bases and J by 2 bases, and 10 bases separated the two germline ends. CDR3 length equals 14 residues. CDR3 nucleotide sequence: TGTGCCAGCAGCGGGAGGGGTACTGGAAACACCATATATTTT. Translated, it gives CASSGRGTGNTIYF.

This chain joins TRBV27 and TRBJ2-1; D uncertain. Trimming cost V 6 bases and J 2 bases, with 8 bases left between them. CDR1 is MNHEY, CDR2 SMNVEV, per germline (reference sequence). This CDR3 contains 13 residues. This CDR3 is CASSVTPYNEQFF. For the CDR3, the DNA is TGTGCCAGCAGCGTAACGCCCTACAATGAGCAGTTCTTC.

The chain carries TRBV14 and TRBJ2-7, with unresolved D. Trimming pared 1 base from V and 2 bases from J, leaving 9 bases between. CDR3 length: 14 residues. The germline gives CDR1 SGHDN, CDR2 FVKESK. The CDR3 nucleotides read TGTGCCAGCAGCCAAGTTTACAGTACCTACGAGCAGTACTTC. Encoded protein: CASSQVYSTYEQYF.